The source of this TCR beta chain is a study of Ad26.COV2.S vaccination and SARS-CoV-2 variants. Treatment specified: around 19 received Ad26.COV2.S at low or high dose, single or two shots; roughly five received placebo; per-sample allocation not given. It was on day 63 after the first vaccine or placebo injection that samples were taken. Sequenced by immunoSEQ multiplex PCR; TCRdb stores in-frame clones only, minus some. Found here are fewer than 400,000 clones, roughly nine tenths of them singletons; the top ten hold approximately 5.8%. The CDR3 contains 13 residues. V shed 2 bases and J shed 8 bases, with 12 bases lying between them. In germline, CDR1 is MNHEY, CDR2 SVGAGI. A word on this clone: As yet, its antigen is unknown.

General study results and limits: Reported post-vaccination CD8+ and CD4+ T cell responses to spike showed substantial breadth. The TCR breadth and depth analyses may have understated or missed part of the total T cell responses.

The material sequenced was peripheral blood, taken in a trial of Ad26.COV2.S vaccine versus placebo. The TCR originated in a person aged 18 to 59 who received the Ad26.COV2.S COVID-19 vaccine or a placebo. The chain is built from TRBV6-5 and TRBJ1-2; TRBD1 might be the D (5 bases). DNA of the CDR3: TGTGCCAGCAGTTACGGTGGGGCAGGGGGCTACACCTTC. Translated, it gives CASSYGGAGGYTF.